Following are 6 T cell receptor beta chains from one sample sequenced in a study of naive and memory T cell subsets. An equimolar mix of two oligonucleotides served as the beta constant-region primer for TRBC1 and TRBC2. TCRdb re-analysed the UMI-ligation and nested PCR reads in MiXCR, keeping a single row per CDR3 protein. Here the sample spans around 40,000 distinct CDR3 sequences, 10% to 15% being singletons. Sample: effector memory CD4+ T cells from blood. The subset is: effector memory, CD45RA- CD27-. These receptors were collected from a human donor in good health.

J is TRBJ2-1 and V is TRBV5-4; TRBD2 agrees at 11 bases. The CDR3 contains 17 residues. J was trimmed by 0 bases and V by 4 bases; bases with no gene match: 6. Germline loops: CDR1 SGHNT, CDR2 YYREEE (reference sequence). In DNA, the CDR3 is TGTGCCAGCAGCCGCGGACTAGCGGGCAGCTCCTACAATGAGCAGTTCTTC. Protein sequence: CASSRGLAGSSYNEQFF.

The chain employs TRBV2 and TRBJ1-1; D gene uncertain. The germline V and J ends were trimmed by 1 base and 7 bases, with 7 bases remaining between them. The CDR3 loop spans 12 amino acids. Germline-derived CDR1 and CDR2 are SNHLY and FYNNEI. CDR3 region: CASSEGQFEAFF. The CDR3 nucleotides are TGTGCCAGCAGTGAAGGGCAGTTTGAAGCTTTCTTT. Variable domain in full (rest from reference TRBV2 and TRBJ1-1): EPEVTQTPSHQVTQMGQEVILRCVPISNHLYFYWYRQILGQKVEFLVSFYNNEISEKSEIFDDQFSVERPDGSNFTLKIRSTKLEDSAMYFCASSEGQFEAFFGQGTRLTVV.

CDR3 protein: CASSPYGVSSYNEQFF. CDR3 DNA sequence: TGTGCCAGCTCACCATACGGGGTAAGCTCCTACAATGAGCAGTTCTTC. This sequence joins TRBV18 and TRBJ2-1; possible D gene TRBD2, 5 bases. Germline V gene data show CDR1 as KGHSH and CDR2 as LQKENI. Trimming took off 2 bases at V and 0 bases at J, with 11 bases between the two ends. CDR3 length equals 16 residues.

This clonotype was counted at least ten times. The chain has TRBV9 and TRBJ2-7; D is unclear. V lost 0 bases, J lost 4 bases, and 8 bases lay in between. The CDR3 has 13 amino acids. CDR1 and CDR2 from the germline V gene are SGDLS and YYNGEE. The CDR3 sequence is CASSVAADYEQYF. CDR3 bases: TGTGCCAGCAGCGTAGCGGCGGATTACGAGCAGTACTTC.

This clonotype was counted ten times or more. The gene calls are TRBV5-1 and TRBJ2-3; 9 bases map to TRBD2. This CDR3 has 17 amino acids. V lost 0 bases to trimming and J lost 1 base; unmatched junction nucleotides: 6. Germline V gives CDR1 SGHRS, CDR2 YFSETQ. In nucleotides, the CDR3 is TGCGCCAGCAGCTTGGAGTTAGCGGGAGTGGGCACAGATACGCAGTATTTT. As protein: CASSLELAGVGTDTQYF. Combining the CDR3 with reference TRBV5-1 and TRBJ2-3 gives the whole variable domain KAGVTQTPRYLIKTRGQQVTLSCSPISGHRSVSWYQQTPGQGLQFLFEYFSETQRNKGNFPGRFSGRQFSNSRSEMNVSTLELGDSALYLCASSLELAGVGTDTQYFGPGTRLTVL.

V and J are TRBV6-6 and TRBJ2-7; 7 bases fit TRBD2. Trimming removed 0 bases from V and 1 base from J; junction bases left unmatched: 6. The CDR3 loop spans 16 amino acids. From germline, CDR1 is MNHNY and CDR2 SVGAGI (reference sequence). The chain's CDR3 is CASSYSGTNPSYEQYF. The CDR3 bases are TGTGCCAGCAGTTACTCGGGGACTAACCCTTCCTACGAGCAGTACTTC.